This TCR beta chain derives from a study of blood T cell repertoires in COVID-19. The V segment lost 7 bases and the J segment 8 bases; nucleotides outside the gene matches: 5. Germline CDR1 is LNHDA and CDR2 is SQIVND (reference sequence). The CDR3 has 14 residues. Authors' methods: Nucleated cell counts were estimated from reference gene primer amplification. Some clones are missing from TCRdb's copy, which holds only in-frame ones; the method was immunoSEQ multiplex PCR. From that table come the V and J calls and clone size; the DNA was used to work out D and trimming. The sample contains some 380,000 clones, 81% of which appear only once.

The genes are TRBV19 and TRBJ1-6; 10 bases are shared with TRBD1. The clonotype comes from a human donor with acute or convalescent COVID-19. The donor label of this sample is uncertain. The sequenced sample was peripheral blood. The CDR3 is CASTVTGGYSPLHF. The CDR3 bases are TGTGCCAGTACCGTGACAGGGGGCTATTCACCCCTCCACTTT.